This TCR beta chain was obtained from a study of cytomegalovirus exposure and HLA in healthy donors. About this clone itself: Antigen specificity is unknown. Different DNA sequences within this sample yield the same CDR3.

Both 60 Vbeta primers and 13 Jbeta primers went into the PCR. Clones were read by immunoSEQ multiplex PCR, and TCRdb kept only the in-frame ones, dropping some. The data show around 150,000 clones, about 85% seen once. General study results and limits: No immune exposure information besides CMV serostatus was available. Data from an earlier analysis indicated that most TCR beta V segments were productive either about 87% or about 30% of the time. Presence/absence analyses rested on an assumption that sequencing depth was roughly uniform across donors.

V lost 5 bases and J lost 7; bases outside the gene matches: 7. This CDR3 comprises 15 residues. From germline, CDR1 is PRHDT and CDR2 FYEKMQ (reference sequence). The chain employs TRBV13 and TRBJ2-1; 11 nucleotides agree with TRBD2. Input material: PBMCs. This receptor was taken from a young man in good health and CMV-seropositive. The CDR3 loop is CASSRFSGGGNEQFF. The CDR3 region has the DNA TGTGCCAGCAGCCGTTTTAGCGGGGGGGGGAATGAGCAGTTCTTC. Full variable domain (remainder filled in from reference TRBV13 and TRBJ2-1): AAGVIQSPRHLIKEKRETATLKCYPIPRHDTVYWYQQGPGQDPQFLISFYEKMQSDKGSIPDRFSAQQFSDYHSELNMSSLELGDSALYFCASSRFSGGGNEQFFGPGTRLTVL.